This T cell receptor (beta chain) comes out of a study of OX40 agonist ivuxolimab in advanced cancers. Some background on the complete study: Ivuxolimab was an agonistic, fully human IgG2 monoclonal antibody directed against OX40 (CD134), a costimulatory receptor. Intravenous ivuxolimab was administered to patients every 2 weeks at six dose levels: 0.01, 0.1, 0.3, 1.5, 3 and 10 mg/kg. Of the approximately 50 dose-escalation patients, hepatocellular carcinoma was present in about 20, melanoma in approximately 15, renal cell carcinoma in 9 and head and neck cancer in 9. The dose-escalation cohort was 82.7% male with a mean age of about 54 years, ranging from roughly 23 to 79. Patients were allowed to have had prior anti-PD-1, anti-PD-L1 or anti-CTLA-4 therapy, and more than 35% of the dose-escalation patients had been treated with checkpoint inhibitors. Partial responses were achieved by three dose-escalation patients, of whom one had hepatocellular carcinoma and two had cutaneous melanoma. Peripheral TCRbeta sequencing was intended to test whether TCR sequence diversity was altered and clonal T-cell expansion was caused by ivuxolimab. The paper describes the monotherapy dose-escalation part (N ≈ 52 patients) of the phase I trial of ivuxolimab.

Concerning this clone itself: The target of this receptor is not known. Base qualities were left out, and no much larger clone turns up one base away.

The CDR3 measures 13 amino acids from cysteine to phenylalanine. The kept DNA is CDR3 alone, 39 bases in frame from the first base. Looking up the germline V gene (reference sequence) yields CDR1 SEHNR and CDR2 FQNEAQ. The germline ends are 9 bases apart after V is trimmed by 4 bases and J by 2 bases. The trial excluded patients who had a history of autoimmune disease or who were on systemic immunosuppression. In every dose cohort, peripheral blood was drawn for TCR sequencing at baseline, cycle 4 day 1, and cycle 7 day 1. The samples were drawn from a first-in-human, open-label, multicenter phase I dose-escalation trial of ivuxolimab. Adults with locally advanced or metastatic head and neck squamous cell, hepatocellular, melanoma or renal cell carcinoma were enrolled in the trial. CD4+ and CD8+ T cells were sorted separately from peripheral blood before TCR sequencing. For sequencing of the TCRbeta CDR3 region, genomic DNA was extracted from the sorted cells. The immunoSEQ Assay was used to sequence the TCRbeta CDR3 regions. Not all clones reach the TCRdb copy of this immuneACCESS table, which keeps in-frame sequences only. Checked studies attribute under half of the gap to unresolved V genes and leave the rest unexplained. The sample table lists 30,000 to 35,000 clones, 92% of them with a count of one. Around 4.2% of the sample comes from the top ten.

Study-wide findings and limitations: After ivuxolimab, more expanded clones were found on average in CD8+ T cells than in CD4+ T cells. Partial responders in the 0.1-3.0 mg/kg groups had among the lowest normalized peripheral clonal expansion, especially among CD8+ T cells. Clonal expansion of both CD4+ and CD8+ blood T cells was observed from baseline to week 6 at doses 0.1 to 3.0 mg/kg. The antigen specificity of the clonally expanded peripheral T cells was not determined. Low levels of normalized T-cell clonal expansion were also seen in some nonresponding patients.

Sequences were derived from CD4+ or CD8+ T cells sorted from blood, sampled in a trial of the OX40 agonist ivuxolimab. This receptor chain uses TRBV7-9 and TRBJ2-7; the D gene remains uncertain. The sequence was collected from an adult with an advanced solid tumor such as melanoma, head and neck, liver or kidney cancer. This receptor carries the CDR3 CASSSLSPYEQYF. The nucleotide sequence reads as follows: TGTGCCAGCAGCTCCCTGAGTCCCTACGAGCAGTACTTC.